The 10 T cell receptor beta chains presented below share a single source sample, sequenced in a study of cytomegalovirus exposure and HLA in healthy donors. Produced via immunoSEQ multiplex PCR; TCRdb's table is partial and in-frame only. The sample has under 400,000 clones; 70% to 90% are singletons. Sequencing was performed on PBMCs. The receptor source for this set is a man aged 30-40 years in good health and CMV-seronegative.

The rearrangement joins TRBV5-1 to TRBJ2-5; D perhaps matches TRBD2 (6 bases). V was trimmed by 0 bases and J by 2 bases, leaving 8 bases between them. The CDR3 runs 14 residues. The germline V gene has CDR1 SGHRS and CDR2 YFSETQ. The CDR3 spells CASSLGGEQETQYF. DNA of the CDR3: TGCGCCAGCAGCTTGGGCGGGGAGCAAGAGACCCAGTACTTC.

The chain recombines TRBV6-4 with TRBJ2-1; 8 bases are a match to TRBD1. J lost 5 bases, V lost 10 bases, and 7 bases had no gene match. Looked up from germline, CDR1 is MRHNA and CDR2 is SNTAGT. The CDR3 contains 13 residues. The CDR3 DNA is TGTGCCACCGGACAGGGAGGTCACAATGAGCAGTTCTTC. Translation gives CATGQGGHNEQFF.

The chain is built from TRBV19 and TRBJ2-7, with TRBD2 as a possible D gene (5 bases). This CDR3 region has 14 residues. Trimming took 6 bases from V and 2 from J, leaving 14 bases between them. CDR1 is LNHDA and CDR2 is SQIVND in the germline V gene (reference sequence). In DNA, the CDR3 is TGTGCCAGTAGCGGCACAGCGGAACCCTACGAGCAGTACTTC. It specifies CASSGTAEPYEQYF.

The CDR3 DNA follows: TGTGCCAGCAGCCCCAGGACAGCCGGGGAGCTGTTTTTT. Its translation: CASSPRTAGELFF. The chain carries TRBV9 and TRBJ2-2; the D gene is possibly TRBD1 (6 bases). The germline V gene has CDR1 SGDLS and CDR2 YYNGEE. The CDR3 consists of 13 residues. V was shortened by 4 bases and J by 6 bases, with 10 bases between the two germline ends. Variable domain in full (rest from reference TRBV9 and TRBJ2-2): DSGVTQTPKHLITATGQRVTLRCSPRSGDLSVYWYQQSLDQGLQFLIQYYNGEERAKGNILERFSAQQFPDLHSELNLSSLELGDSALYFCASSPRTAGELFFGEGSRLTVL.

The chain couples TRBV7-2 to TRBJ2-5, with 8 bases lining up with TRBD1. From germline, CDR1 is SGHTA and CDR2 FQGNSA. CDR3 length equals 16 residues. J lost 4 bases, V lost 1 base, and 8 bases had no gene match. CDR3 protein: CASSLEPGGVGETQYF. The CDR3 bases are TGTGCCAGCAGCTTAGAGCCAGGGGGCGTGGGAGAGACCCAGTACTTC. The entire variable domain, with the rest obtained from reference TRBV7-2 and TRBJ2-5, is as follows: GAGVSQSPSNKVTEKGKDVELRCDPISGHTALYWYRQSLGQGLEFLIYFQGNSAPDKSGLPSDRFSAERTGGSVSTLTIQRTQQEDSAVYLCASSLEPGGVGETQYFGPGTRLLVL.

This chain uses TRBV5-1 with TRBJ2-7; D possibly corresponds to TRBD1 (6 bases). Germline V gene data show CDR1 as SGHRS and CDR2 as YFSETQ. V gave up 7 bases and J gave up 4 bases, with 15 bases separating them. This CDR3 spans 13 amino acids. The CDR3 here is CASRSGQNYEQYF. Written as DNA, the CDR3 is TGCGCCAGCCGATCGGGACAAAATTACGAGCAGTACTTC.

The chain carries TRBV7-9 and TRBJ1-2; TRBD1 agrees at 7 bases. With V trimmed by 6 bases and J by 4 bases, 5 bases remained unmatched. CDR3 size: 13 residues. Germline CDR1 SEHNR, CDR2 FQNEAQ (reference sequence). CDR3 in amino acids: CASSSDRAYGYTF. CDR3 DNA sequence: TGTGCCAGCAGTTCCGACAGGGCCTATGGCTACACCTTC. The entire variable domain, with the rest obtained from reference TRBV7-9 and TRBJ1-2, is as follows: DTGVSQNPRHKITKRGQNVTFRCDPISEHNRLYWYRQTLGQGPEFLTYFQNEAQLEKSRLLSDRFSAERPKGSFSTLEIQRTEQGDSAMYLCASSSDRAYGYTFGSGTRLTVV.

The chain links TRBV9 to TRBJ2-2; D unclear. Germline CDR1 reads SGDLS; CDR2 reads YYNGEE. Trimming pared 0 bases from V and 1 base from J, leaving 10 bases between. CDR3 length: 16 residues. CDR3 sequence (DNA): TGTGCCAGCAGCGTAGTAGAGGCCGAGAACACCGGGGAGCTGTTTTTT. It codes for CASSVVEAENTGELFF. Full variable domain (remainder filled in from reference TRBV9 and TRBJ2-2): DSGVTQTPKHLITATGQRVTLRCSPRSGDLSVYWYQQSLDQGLQFLIQYYNGEERAKGNILERFSAQQFPDLHSELNLSSLELGDSALYFCASSVVEAENTGELFFGEGSRLTVL.

The chain couples TRBV5-1 to TRBJ2-7; 10 nucleotides line up with TRBD2. CDR1 and CDR2 from the germline V gene are SGHRS and YFSETQ. V shed 3 bases, J shed 1 base, and the junction held 7 bases outside the gene matches. This CDR3 has 16 residues. DNA of the CDR3: TGCGCCAGCAGCTCCACTTCTAGCGGGGGATCCTACGAGCAGTACTTC. It encodes CASSSTSSGGSYEQYF.

The rearrangement joins TRBV5-4 to TRBJ1-2; 7 bases map to TRBD1. Germline assignment: CDR1 SGHNT and CDR2 YYREEE (reference sequence). This CDR3 is built from 14 residues. V shed 4 bases and J 8 bases; nucleotides not matched to a gene: 11. CDR3 bases: TGTGCCAGCAGCACCCGACAGGGAGGTTTCGGCTACACCTTC. It codes for CASSTRQGGFGYTF.